These 25 T cell receptor beta chains were all obtained from the same sample, sequenced in a study of technical replicates of blood from a few donors. Clones were read by immunoSEQ multiplex PCR, and TCRdb kept only the in-frame ones, dropping some. The sample carries 72,000 or so clones, about 90% recorded once. The sequenced material came from T cells isolated from PBMCs. The receptors were gathered from a human donor in good health.

The rearrangement joins TRBV13 to TRBJ2-7; TRBD2 is a possible D gene (6 bases). CDR3 length equals 12 residues. With 5 bases removed from V and 6 bases from J, the gap between germline ends came to 11 bases. CDR1 PRHDT and CDR2 FYEKMQ come from the germline V gene (reference sequence). CDR3 in DNA: TGTGCCAGCAGCCCGGGAGCTTCCGAGCAGTACTTC. Translating gives CASSPGASEQYF.

This clone has just one count. The chain recombines TRBV5-6 with TRBJ1-1; 7 bases fit TRBD1. CDR3 length: 17 residues. Germline lookup yields CDR1 SGHDT and CDR2 YYEEEE. The trim removed 3 bases at V and 0 bases at J, leaving 11 bases unmatched. The CDR3 sequence: CASSSRQGFPMNTEAFF. CDR3 sequence (DNA): TGTGCCAGCAGCTCTAGACAGGGCTTCCCCATGAACACTGAAGCTTTCTTT.

This rearrangement joins TRBV5-1 to TRBJ1-2; D remains ambiguous. There are 13 residues in the CDR3. Trimming left V 0 bases short and J 4 bases short, with 7 bases between. CDR1 and CDR2 from the germline V gene are SGHRS and YFSETQ. This CDR3 reads CASSLEQSYGYTF. The CDR3 nucleotides are TGCGCCAGCAGCTTGGAACAGAGCTATGGCTACACCTTC.

This clone was observed a few times. This rearrangement joins TRBV5-1 to TRBJ1-1; 7 positions agree with TRBD1. V gave up 2 bases and J gave up 1 base; unmatched junction bases: 5. The CDR3 has 15 residues. CDR1 is SGHRS, CDR2 YFSETQ, per germline. DNA for the CDR3: TGCGCCAGCAGCTTTGAAGGGGGCAAGAACACTGAAGCTTTCTTT. It translates to CASSFEGGKNTEAFF.

V usage is TRBV7-2 and J usage is TRBJ1-2; 8 positions agree with TRBD1. This CDR3 has 13 amino acids. Germline V lookup: CDR1 SGHTA, CDR2 FQGNSA. V trimming: 4 bases; J trimming: 4 bases; junction bases outside the gene matches: 2. The CDR3 DNA is TGTGCCAGCAGCTCCGGACAGGGCTATGGCTACACCTTC. This translates into CASSSGQGYGYTF. Using reference TRBV7-2 and TRBJ1-2 for the parts outside the CDR3, the full variable domain is GAGVSQSPSNKVTEKGKDVELRCDPISGHTALYWYRQSLGQGLEFLIYFQGNSAPDKSGLPSDRFSAERTGGSVSTLTIQRTQQEDSAVYLCASSSGQGYGYTFGSGTRLTVV.

The chain couples TRBV10-1 to TRBJ2-7; maybe TRBD2 (6 bases). This CDR3 has 16 residues. Germline assignment: CDR1 WNHNN and CDR2 SYGVQD (reference sequence). V shed 0 bases and J shed 5 bases, with 17 bases lying between them. The CDR3 protein is CASSESLQRGKDEQYF. CDR3 nucleotide sequence: TGCGCCAGCAGTGAGTCACTACAACGGGGGAAGGACGAGCAGTACTTC.

The chain has TRBV6-5 and TRBJ2-1; 12 bases are shared with TRBD2. Germline V gene lookup returns CDR1 MNHEY and CDR2 SVGAGI. Trimming at V came to 2 bases and at J to 3 bases, leaving 2 bases not matched to a gene. This CDR3 contains 16 residues. For the CDR3, the DNA is TGTGCCAGCAGTTACGGGACTAGCGGGTTCTACAATGAGCAGTTCTTC. Protein: CASSYGTSGFYNEQFF.

The sample holds one count of this clone. This chain links TRBV18 with TRBJ1-2; D is ambiguous. The CDR3 extends over 15 amino acids. CDR1 and CDR2 (germline): KGHSH, LQKENI. Trimming pared 3 bases from V and 5 bases from J, leaving 16 bases between. This CDR3 is CASSPIVRLQYGYTF. The CDR3, as DNA: TGTGCCAGCTCACCTATAGTCAGGCTCCAATATGGCTACACCTTC.

The chain has TRBV10-1 and TRBJ2-3; 11 bases agree with TRBD2. Trimming cost V 3 bases and J 4 bases; bases outside gene matches: 12. The CDR3 covers 18 residues. Germline V CDR1 and CDR2: WNHNN, SYGVQD (reference sequence). The CDR3 sequence: CASSDPVLLAGGSDTQYF. The CDR3 nucleotides are TGCGCCAGCAGTGACCCTGTCCTGCTAGCGGGAGGATCAGATACGCAGTATTTT.

The rearrangement joins TRBV5-6 to TRBJ1-2; 7 bases line up with TRBD1. The CDR3 runs to 15 residues. CDR1 is SGHDT, CDR2 YYEEEE, per germline. Losses at the gene ends were 0 bases for V and 2 bases for J; bases not matched to a gene: 4. The CDR3 loop is CASSLGDSLNYGYTF. CDR3 bases: TGTGCCAGCAGCTTGGGGGACAGTTTGAACTATGGCTACACCTTC. The whole variable domain, filled in from reference TRBV5-6 and TRBJ1-2, reads DAGVTQSPTHLIKTRGQQVTLRCSPKSGHDTVSWYQQALGQGPQFIFQYYEEEERQRGNFPDRFSGHQFPNYSSELNVNALLLGDSALYLCASSLGDSLNYGYTFGSGTRLTVV.

The chain combines TRBV2 with TRBJ1-2; D call uncertain. Trimming left V 5 bases short and J 4 bases short, with 8 bases between. Germline V gene data show CDR1 as SNHLY and CDR2 as FYNNEI. The CDR3 is 12 residues long. The DNA of the CDR3 is TGTGCCAGCAGTCCCAGTCTCTATGGCTACACCTTC. It codes for CASSPSLYGYTF.

There are a few counts of this clone. The chain couples TRBV9 to TRBJ1-1, with 8 bases aligning to TRBD1. The CDR3 covers 13 residues. Trimming took 0 bases from V and 11 from J; bases not matched to a gene: 6. Germline CDR1 reads SGDLS; CDR2 reads YYNGEE. CDR3 DNA: TGTGCCAGCAGCGTAGGAGGACAGGGAGAGGCTTTCTTT. Translating it yields CASSVGGQGEAFF.

The chain's CDR3 is CAWSVKGASYEQYF. In nucleotides, the CDR3 is TGTGCCTGGAGTGTAAAGGGGGCCTCCTACGAGCAGTACTTC. The chain carries TRBV30 and TRBJ2-7, with 7 bases aligning to TRBD1. CDR3 length: 14 amino acids. Per germline, CDR1 GTSNPN and CDR2 SVGIG (reference sequence). With V trimmed by 0 bases and J by 0 bases, 2 bases remained unmatched.

The chain's CDR3 is CASSRGTAKVYEQYF. The DNA of the CDR3 is TGCGCCAGCAGCCGAGGGACAGCGAAAGTCTACGAGCAGTACTTC. The V gene is TRBV5-1, the J gene TRBJ2-7, with 7 bases fitting TRBD1. Per the germline V gene, CDR1 is SGHRS and CDR2 is YFSETQ. With V trimmed by 4 bases and J by 3 bases, 10 bases remained unmatched. The CDR3 contains 15 residues.

This chain uses TRBV6-5 with TRBJ2-7, with 7 bases aligning to TRBD1. J was trimmed by 3 bases and V by 4 bases; bases with no gene match: 6. The CDR3 is made up of 14 amino acids. Germline V lookup: CDR1 MNHEY, CDR2 SVGAGI. CDR3 in DNA: TGTGCCAGCAGTTCCCGGGACAGATACTACGAGCAGTACTTC. This translates into CASSSRDRYYEQYF.

The CDR3 protein is CSPFDRAEQFF. The CDR3 nucleotides read TGCAGCCCTTTCGACAGGGCTGAGCAGTTCTTC. The V call is TRBV29-1, the J call TRBJ2-1, with 7 bases lining up with TRBD1. V gave up 8 bases and J gave up 9 bases; unmatched junction bases: 7. Germline loops: CDR1 SQVTM, CDR2 ANQGSEA. CDR3 length: 11 residues.

The chain couples TRBV5-1 to TRBJ1-1; TRBD1 matches 8 bases. Germline V lookup: CDR1 SGHRS, CDR2 YFSETQ. The CDR3 is made up of 15 amino acids. V trimming: 4 bases; J trimming: 4 bases; junction bases outside the gene matches: 9. The CDR3 nucleotides are TGCGCCAGCAGCATAGGGACAGGCGGGACCACTGAAGCTTTCTTT. This encodes CASSIGTGGTTEAFF.

The chain joins TRBV11-3 to TRBJ2-6, with 12 bases identical to TRBD1. Germline V gene data show CDR1 as SGHNT and CDR2 as YENEEA. V lost 10 bases to trimming and J lost 3 bases; unmatched junction nucleotides: 4. CDR3 length equals 15 residues. The CDR3 DNA is TGTGCCACCGGGACAGGGGGCTTTGGGGCCAACGTCCTGACTTTC. It translates to CATGTGGFGANVLTF.

The chain joins TRBV4-1 to TRBJ2-3; 8 bases align to TRBD2. CDR3 size: 16 residues. V shed 1 base, J shed 2 bases, and the junction held 5 bases outside the gene matches. Germline CDR1 MGHRA, CDR2 YSYEKL. The CDR3 DNA sequence: TGCGCCAGCAGCCAAGGACTAGCGCCCGCCACAGATACGCAGTATTTT. It specifies CASSQGLAPATDTQYF.

The V gene is TRBV27, the J gene TRBJ2-1, with D tentatively TRBD2 (5 bases). The V end was cut by 4 bases, the J end by 6 bases, with 10 bases between. The CDR3 is 13 amino acids. Germline lookup yields CDR1 MNHEY and CDR2 SMNVEV (reference sequence). CDR3 sequence: CASSSDFFNEQFF. The CDR3 nucleotides read TGTGCCAGCAGTTCGGACTTCTTCAATGAGCAGTTCTTC.

The gene calls are TRBV7-2 and TRBJ1-2; 7 nucleotides agree with TRBD1. V shed 1 base and J 13 bases; nucleotides not matched to a gene: 6. The length of the CDR3 is 12 residues. Germline CDR1 and CDR2: SGHTA and FQGNSA. The CDR3 region is CASSLGGDRATF. The CDR3 DNA sequence: TGTGCCAGCAGCTTAGGGGGCGACAGGGCCACCTTC.

This clone has more than one count but fewer than ten. The chain uses TRBV5-4 and TRBJ1-5; a weak D match, TRBD1 (6 bases). V gave up 0 bases and J gave up 4 bases, with 11 bases separating them. The CDR3 has 15 residues. CDR1 and CDR2 from the germline V gene are SGHNT and YYREEE (reference sequence). The CDR3 DNA reads TGTGCCAGCAGCTTGGACACAGGGTCTAATCAGCCCCAGCATTTT. Protein product: CASSLDTGSNQPQHF. Using reference TRBV5-4 and TRBJ1-5 for the parts outside the CDR3, the full variable domain is ETGVTQSPTHLIKTRGQQVTLRCSSQSGHNTVSWYQQALGQGPQFIFQYYREEENGRGNFPPRFSGLQFPNYSSELNVNALELDDSALYLCASSLDTGSNQPQHFGDGTRLSIL.

The chain couples TRBV5-1 to TRBJ2-1; tentatively, D is TRBD1 (6 bases). Trimming cost V 4 bases and J 6 bases, with 11 bases left between them. This CDR3 has 13 amino acids. The germline gives CDR1 SGHRS, CDR2 YFSETQ. Here the CDR3 DNA reads TGCGCCAGCAGCCCTACAGGGTTCAATGAGCAGTTCTTC. Its protein product is CASSPTGFNEQFF.

The chain has TRBV27 and TRBJ1-5; 7 positions match TRBD1. The V and J ends lost 3 bases and 6 bases, in that order; junction bases with no gene match: 5. The CDR3 is 14 residues long. Germline V gene data show CDR1 as MNHEY and CDR2 as SMNVEV (reference sequence). CDR3 nucleotides: TGTGCCAGCAGTTTTACAGGGGCAACTCAGCCCCAGCATTTT. It encodes CASSFTGATQPQHF.

This clone was seen a few times. V is TRBV18 and J is TRBJ1-2; maybe TRBD1 (6 bases). The CDR3 totals 14 residues. Deletions cut 0 bases from V and 8 bases from J, with 13 bases between. Per germline, CDR1 KGHSH and CDR2 LQKENI. The CDR3 DNA follows: TGTGCCAGCTCACCACCTTCAGGGGCTCCCGGCTACACCTTC. Its protein is CASSPPSGAPGYTF.